The present T cell receptor beta chain was sequenced within a study of blood T cell repertoires in COVID-19. CDR3 length: 19 amino acids. V was pared by 3 bases and J by 0 bases, with 12 bases of the junction left unmatched. The V gene's germline CDR1 is MNHNS and CDR2 SASEGT. This table comes from immunoSEQ multiplex PCR, and its TCRdb copy is limited to in-frame clones, with some not included. The table lists hundreds of thousands of clones, less than 90% of them singletons. The TCR originated in a woman aged 30 to 39 who had recovered from COVID-19. The specimen was PBMCs or T cells enriched from blood (not recorded which). The V gene is TRBV6-1, the J gene TRBJ2-2, with 8 bases matching TRBD2. Here the CDR3 DNA reads TGTGCCAGCAGTGACGGCCGGGCCCCAGCGGGGGCGAACACCGGGGAGCTGTTTTTT. This gives the protein CASSDGRAPAGANTGELFF.